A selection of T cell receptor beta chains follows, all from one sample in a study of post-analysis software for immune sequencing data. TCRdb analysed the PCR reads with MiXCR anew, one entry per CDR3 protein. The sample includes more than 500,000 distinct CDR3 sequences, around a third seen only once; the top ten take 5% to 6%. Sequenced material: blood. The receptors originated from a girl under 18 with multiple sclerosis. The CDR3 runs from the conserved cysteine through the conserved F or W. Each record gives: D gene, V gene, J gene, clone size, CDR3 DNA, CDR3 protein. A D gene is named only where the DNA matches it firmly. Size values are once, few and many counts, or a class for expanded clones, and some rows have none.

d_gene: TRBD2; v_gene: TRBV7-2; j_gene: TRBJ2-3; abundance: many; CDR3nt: TGTGCCAGCAGCGGTAGCGGGAGCACAGATACGCAGTATTTT; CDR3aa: CASSGSGSTDTQYF
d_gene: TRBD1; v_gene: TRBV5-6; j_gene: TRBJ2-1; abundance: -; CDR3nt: TGTGCCAGCAGCTTGGTGCAGGGGGCGTCCTACAATGAGCAGTTCTTC; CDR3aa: CASSLVQGASYNEQFF
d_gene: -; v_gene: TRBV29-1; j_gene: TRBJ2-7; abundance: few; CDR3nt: TGCAGCGTGAAAACAGGGATCCGCTACGAGCAGTACTTC; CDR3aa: CSVKTGIRYEQYF
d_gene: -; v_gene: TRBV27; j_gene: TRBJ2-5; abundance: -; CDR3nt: TGTGCCAGCAGTTATAACAGAGGGGAGACCCAGTACTTC; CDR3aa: CASSYNRGETQYF
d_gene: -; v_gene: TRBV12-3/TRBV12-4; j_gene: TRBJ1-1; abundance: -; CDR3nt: TGTGCCAGCAGTTTCGCCGGCACTGAAGCTTTCTTT; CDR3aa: CASSFAGTEAFF
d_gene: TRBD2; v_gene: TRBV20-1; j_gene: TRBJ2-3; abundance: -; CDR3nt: TGCAGTGCTGGGTTTTTAGCGGGGGGTTCCACAGATACGCAGTATTTT; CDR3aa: CSAGFLAGGSTDTQYF
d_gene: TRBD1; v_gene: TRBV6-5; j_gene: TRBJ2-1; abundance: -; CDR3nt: TGTGCCAGCAGTTATGGGACAGGGGGCTACAATGAGCAGTTCTTC; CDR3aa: CASSYGTGGYNEQFF
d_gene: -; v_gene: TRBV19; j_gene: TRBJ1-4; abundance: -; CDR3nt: TGTGCCAGCCGGGGGACTGGGGCCCCGGATGAAAAACTGTTTTTT; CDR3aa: CASRGTGAPDEKLFF
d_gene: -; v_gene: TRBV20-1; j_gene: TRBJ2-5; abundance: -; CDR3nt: TGCAGTGCTAGGACAGTTCCCCTACAAGAGACCCAGTACTTC; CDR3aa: CSARTVPLQETQYF
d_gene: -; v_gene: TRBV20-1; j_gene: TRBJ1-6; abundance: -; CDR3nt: TGCAGTGCTAGATCGTGGAGCTCCTATAATTCACCCCTCCACTTT; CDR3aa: CSARSWSSYNSPLHF